A single sample is the source of the 27 T cell receptor beta chains below, sequenced in a study of T cell changes during pregnancy in multiple sclerosis. The repertoire was sequenced with immunoSEQ multiplex PCR; TCRdb's copy has only in-frame clones and lacks some. The sample shows 39,000 or so clones, approximately 94% of them seen only once. The sample in question was CD8+ T cells from peripheral blood mononuclear cells, obtained in the third trimester of pregnancy. The receptors shown here come from a female donor with multiple sclerosis, enrolled in a pregnancy study.

V gene TRBV21-1 combines with J gene TRBJ2-7; the DNA was not used to check the table's D call, TRBD1. TRBV21-1 is given as a pseudogene. The CDR3 is 14 amino acids. The CDR3 sequence is CASSKLDRSLEQYF. CDR3 DNA: TGTGCCAGCAGCAAATTGGACAGGTCCCTCGAGCAGTACTTC.

This rearrangement joins TRBV13 to TRBJ2-1, with 8 bases fitting TRBD1. With 7 bases clipped from V and 7 bases from J, the junction kept 3 bases outside the gene matches. Germline values: CDR1 PRHDT, CDR2 FYEKMQ (reference sequence). The CDR3 spans 12 residues. The CDR3: CASTTGGNEQFF. The CDR3 DNA reads TGTGCCAGCACCACAGGGGGGAATGAGCAGTTCTTC. Full variable domain (rest looked up from reference TRBV13 and TRBJ2-1): AAGVIQSPRHLIKEKRETATLKCYPIPRHDTVYWYQQGPGQDPQFLISFYEKMQSDKGSIPDRFSAQQFSDYHSELNMSSLELGDSALYFCASTTGGNEQFFGPGTRLTVL.

V usage is TRBV13 and J usage is TRBJ1-2; 11 bases are a match to TRBD1. V lost 5 bases, J lost 4 bases, and 3 bases stayed unmatched. The germline V gene has CDR1 PRHDT and CDR2 FYEKMQ (reference sequence). CDR3 length equals 14 residues. This CDR3 is CASSEGTGGYGYTF. DNA of the CDR3: TGTGCCAGCAGCGAGGGGACAGGGGGCTATGGCTACACCTTC.

The count of this clone is one. The chain is built from TRBV5-3 and TRBJ2-3; maybe TRBD1 (5 bases). TRBV5-3 counts as an open reading frame of uncertain function. The CDR3 totals 17 residues. V was trimmed by 3 bases and J by 2 bases, leaving 19 bases between them. This chain's CDR3 is CARSCTRATNHTDTQYF. The CDR3 DNA sequence: TGTGCCAGAAGCTGCACCAGGGCCACTAACCACACAGATACGCAGTATTTT.

V gene TRBV6-1 combines with J gene TRBJ2-3; 8 bases are shared with TRBD1. The length of the CDR3 is 15 residues. J lost 3 bases, V lost 3 bases, and 5 bases had no gene match. Germline V lookup: CDR1 MNHNS, CDR2 SASEGT. The CDR3 region has the DNA TGTGCCAGCAGTGAGAGGACAGGGTGGACAGATACGCAGTATTTT. Translated, it gives CASSERTGWTDTQYF.

The chain couples TRBV4-3 to TRBJ2-2, with TRBD1 matching over 9 bases. The CDR3 consists of 18 residues. Unmatched junction bases numbered 7, after V lost 2 bases and J lost 0 bases. In germline, CDR1 is LGHNA, CDR2 YSLEER. The CDR3 DNA is TGCGCCAGCAGCCAAAGTTTAGGGACAGGGCCGAACACCGGGGAGCTGTTTTTT. It is translated as CASSQSLGTGPNTGELFF.

This clone was observed once. The junction departs from the called germline gene at one end, perhaps through a read error. The rearrangement joins TRBV6-6 to TRBJ1-1; no clear D. Germline CDR1 and CDR2: MNHNY and SVGAGI (reference sequence). CDR3 length: 13 amino acids. CDR3 nucleotide sequence: TGTGCCAGCACAAACGTGGGCGGGCAGTTAGGGATCTTT. Its translation: CASTNVGGQLGIF.

The chain combines TRBV5-1 with TRBJ2-7, with 9 bases aligning to TRBD1. CDR3 length: 15 amino acids. V lost 3 bases and J lost 6; bases outside the gene matches: 10. The germline CDR1 and CDR2 sequences are SGHRS and YFSETQ. CDR3 residues: CASSSGGQGVSEQYF. The CDR3 region has the DNA TGCGCCAGCAGCTCAGGGGGACAGGGAGTGAGCGAGCAGTACTTC.

The V gene is TRBV4-1, the J gene TRBJ2-7; a weak D match, TRBD1 (6 bases). CDR1 is MGHRA, CDR2 YSYEKL, per germline. The ends were cut back, 3 bases at V and 2 bases at J, with 11 bases in the middle. The CDR3 contains 14 residues. CDR3 in DNA: TGCGCCAGCAGCCACGGAGACAGGACCTACGAGCAGTACTTC. Its protein product is CASSHGDRTYEQYF.

This chain joins TRBV9 and TRBJ2-5; 12 bases align to TRBD2. The CDR3 consists of 15 residues. Germline V lookup: CDR1 SGDLS, CDR2 YYNGEE. Losses at the gene ends were 2 bases for V and 5 bases for J; bases not matched to a gene: 4. The CDR3 region is CASSVGLAGRETQYF. The CDR3 bases are TGTGCCAGCAGCGTGGGACTAGCGGGTAGGGAGACCCAGTACTTC.

The chain links TRBV4-3 to TRBJ2-7; 10 bases align to TRBD2. The CDR3 length is 15 residues. The V and J ends lost 4 bases and 3 bases, in that order; junction bases with no gene match: 6. The V gene's germline CDR1 is LGHNA and CDR2 YSLEER. The CDR3 region has the DNA TGCGCCAGCAGCCCGTCTAGCGGGAGAGACTACGAGCAGTACTTC. It translates to CASSPSSGRDYEQYF.

The chain joins TRBV7-8 to TRBJ2-7; D may be TRBD2 (5 bases). Germline V gene lookup returns CDR1 SGHVS and CDR2 FQNEAQ. This CDR3 region has 16 residues. V lost 5 bases to trimming and J lost 0 bases, with 17 bases between them. The chain's CDR3 is CASSPPTSGSSYEQYF. DNA of the CDR3: TGTGCCAGCAGCCCACCGACAAGCGGAAGCTCCTACGAGCAGTACTTC.

V is TRBV6-6 and J is TRBJ2-1; 9 nucleotides line up with TRBD1. Germline CDR1 and CDR2: MNHNY and SVGAGI (reference sequence). The CDR3 sequence is 13 residues long. V was clipped by 10 bases and J by 4 bases; unmatched bases: 5. The chain's CDR3 is CATRDRDYNEQFF. CDR3 nucleotides: TGTGCCACCAGGGACAGGGATTACAATGAGCAGTTCTTC.

This clone appeared once. Written as DNA, the CDR3 is TGCGCCAGCAGCCAAGACTGGACAGGGGCCGGGGAGCTGTTTTTT. Translation gives CASSQDWTGAGELFF. The V call is TRBV4-3, the J call TRBJ2-2; TRBD1 matches at 9 bases. There are 15 residues in the CDR3. With 0 bases clipped from V and 6 bases from J, the junction kept 2 bases outside the gene matches. Germline V gene data show CDR1 as LGHNA and CDR2 as YSLEER.

This chain connects TRBV11-2 to TRBJ1-4; TRBD1 matches at 9 bases. This CDR3 comprises 14 residues. J lost 10 bases, V lost 6 bases, and 9 bases had no gene match. Germline V gene data show CDR1 as SGHAT and CDR2 as FQNNGV. CDR3 sequence: CASSTGTGLGKLFF. CDR3 DNA sequence: TGTGCCAGCAGTACGGGGACAGGGTTGGGAAAACTGTTTTTT.

This chain uses TRBV4-1 with TRBJ2-5; D is perhaps TRBD1 (6 bases). Matching the DNA end better, TRBJ2-7 makes the J call doubtful. This CDR3 is 13 amino acids long. Per the germline V gene, CDR1 is MGHRA and CDR2 is YSYEKL. This chain's CDR3 is CASSLPQGTEQYF. The CDR3, as DNA: TGCGCCAGCAGCCTTCCCCAGGGGACCGAGCAGTACTTC.

The rearrangement uses TRBV5-8 and TRBJ2-1; D uncertain. Germline V gene lookup returns CDR1 SGHTS and CDR2 YDEGEE. CDR3 length: 15 amino acids. Trimming pared 5 bases from V and 0 bases from J, leaving 12 bases between. CDR3 DNA: TGTGCCAGCAGACATGACTCCCGCTCCTACAATGAGCAGTTCTTC. This translates into CASRHDSRSYNEQFF.

The chain couples TRBV7-8 to TRBJ2-3, with D maybe TRBD2 (6 bases). This CDR3 has 17 residues. Trimming removed 5 bases from V and 0 bases from J, with 18 bases in between. Germline V CDR1 and CDR2: SGHVS, FQNEAQ. CDR3 amino acids: CASSPHAGTYSTDTQYF. In DNA form, the CDR3 reads TGTGCCAGCAGCCCACACGCGGGGACTTATAGCACAGATACGCAGTATTTT.

CDR3 amino acids: CASSVRGSIDEQYF. DNA for the CDR3: TGTGCCAGCAGCGTCCGCGGGAGTATCGACGAGCAGTACTTC. The rearrangement uses TRBV9 and TRBJ2-7, with TRBD2 matching over 7 bases. Per the germline V gene, CDR1 is SGDLS and CDR2 is YYNGEE. J gave up 5 bases and V 2 bases, and 7 bases lay outside the gene matches. The CDR3 covers 14 residues.

J is TRBJ2-7 and V is TRBV27, with D maybe TRBD2 (5 bases). Germline V gives CDR1 MNHEY, CDR2 SMNVEV (reference sequence). Trimming took off 7 bases at V and 2 bases at J, with 15 bases between the two ends. This CDR3 region has 14 residues. CDR3 protein: CASTSRAGTYEQYF. The CDR3 coding sequence is TGTGCCAGCACTAGTAGGGCCGGGACCTACGAGCAGTACTTC.

This sequence joins TRBV11-1 and TRBJ1-2, with TRBD1 identical over 8 bases. CDR1 is SGHAT, CDR2 FQDESV, per germline (reference sequence). V shed 0 bases, J shed 0 bases, and the junction held 12 bases outside the gene matches. The CDR3 has 19 residues. CDR3 coding DNA: TGTGCCAGCAGCTTAGCGCGGGACGGACAGGGTGACACTAACTATGGCTACACCTTC. Encoded protein: CASSLARDGQGDTNYGYTF.

This chain connects TRBV29-1 to TRBJ1-2; weak D call: TRBD1 (5 bases). The CDR3 sequence is 15 residues long. The germline CDR1 and CDR2 sequences are SQVTM and ANQGSEA. Trimming shortened V by 4 bases and J by 4 bases, and 19 bases separated the two germline ends. Written as DNA, the CDR3 is TGCAGCGTTGTAGGGTCCACAGGCGCCATCTATGGCTACACCTTC. This translates into CSVVGSTGAIYGYTF.

The chain joins TRBV7-8 to TRBJ2-7; 7 positions agree with TRBD2. CDR1 and CDR2 from the germline V gene are SGHVS and FQNEAQ. Unmatched junction bases numbered 11, after V lost 4 bases and J lost 5 bases. The CDR3 length is 15 residues. The CDR3 protein is CASSSRILASDEQYF. The DNA of the CDR3 is TGTGCCAGCAGCTCGAGGATACTAGCGAGTGACGAGCAGTACTTC.

As regards this clone: The junction shows a germline mismatch at one end, possibly a read error. This rearrangement joins TRBV18 to TRBJ1-4; D possibly corresponds to TRBD1 (5 bases). The CDR3 is made up of 15 amino acids. The germline CDR1 and CDR2 sequences are KGHSH and LQKENI. The CDR3 sequence: CASSPPDGGNEKLFF. The CDR3 bases are TGTGCCAGCTCCCCACCCGACGGGGGGAATGAAAAACTGTTTTTT.

The chain couples TRBV11-2 to TRBJ2-7; 9 positions match TRBD1. The ends lost 3 bases at V and 3 bases at J; junction bases unmatched: 6. The CDR3 spans 15 residues. From germline, CDR1 is SGHAT and CDR2 FQNNGV. CDR3 bases: TGTGCCAGCAGCTTCGGGACAGGGTTATACTACGAGCAGTACTTC. It is translated as CASSFGTGLYYEQYF.

The gene calls are TRBV28 and TRBJ2-7; 7 nucleotides line up with TRBD2. The CDR3 is 13 residues long. V gave up 8 bases and J gave up 1 base; unmatched junction bases: 5. Per the germline V gene, CDR1 is MDHEN and CDR2 is SYDVKM. CDR3 nucleotide sequence: TGTGCCAGCGGGGGGGACTTATCCTACGAGCAGTACTTC. This sequence encodes CASGGDLSYEQYF.

The chain couples TRBV13 to TRBJ2-3; TRBD2 aligns across 9 bases. This CDR3 is 19 amino acids long. Germline CDR1 reads PRHDT; CDR2 reads FYEKMQ (reference sequence). The J segment lost 3 bases and the V segment lost 4 bases, leaving 17 bases of the junction unmatched. Here the CDR3 reads CASSSLDSLAGVRTDTQYF. CDR3 DNA sequence: TGTGCCAGCAGCTCATTGGACAGTTTAGCGGGAGTTAGGACAGATACGCAGTATTTT.